This T cell receptor (beta chain) was observed in a study of CD8+ T cells in alopecia areata. This clone has only a few counts. V was trimmed by 5 bases and J by 1 base, leaving 13 bases between them. Germline V gene sequence: CDR1 SQVTM, CDR2 ANQGSEA. The CDR3 extends over 14 amino acids. Extraction and reverse transcription of RNA yielded cDNA as the sequencing template. Using immunoSEQ multiplex PCR, the repertoire was profiled, and TCRdb retains in-frame clones only, with some absent. The repertoire holds more than 95,000 clones, with 55% as singletons. The sample was CD4+ T cells sorted from blood. The V call is TRBV29-1, the J call TRBJ2-3, with D tentatively TRBD2 (6 bases). The receptor was derived from a human donor in good health. This CDR3 reads CSVPLTGGTDTQYF. CDR3 DNA: TGCAGCGTTCCCCTGACGGGGGGCACAGATACGCAGTATTTT.